These 27 T cell receptor beta chains share one sample of origin, sequenced in a study of blood T cell repertoires in COVID-19. Repertoires were generated with immunoSEQ multiplex PCR, while TCRdb's copy carries only in-frame clones and drops some. The data hold 65,000 to 70,000 clones, with roughly 89% observed a single time. Input material: peripheral blood. The source of these receptors is a woman older than 75 with acute or convalescent COVID-19.

The chain carries TRBV5-1 and TRBJ2-2, with D possibly being TRBD2 (5 bases). V lost 0 bases to trimming and J lost 3 bases, with 12 bases between them. The CDR3 consists of 16 residues. Germline V CDR1 and CDR2: SGHRS, YFSETQ. The CDR3 reads CASSLAAIGDTGELFF. CDR3 DNA: TGCGCCAGCAGCTTGGCTGCTATCGGGGACACCGGGGAGCTGTTTTTT.

This clone was counted a few times. This rearrangement joins TRBV6-1 to TRBJ1-2; 10 bases fit TRBD1. The CDR3 runs to 19 residues. CDR1 and CDR2 (germline): MNHNS, SASEGT. V was clipped by 1 base and J by 2 bases; unmatched bases: 13. The CDR3 DNA follows: TGTGCCAGCAGTGAAGTTTTCCCGCCAAGACAGGGGGCAAACTATGGCTACACCTTC. Translation gives CASSEVFPPRQGANYGYTF.

This clone was seen just once. The chain's CDR3 is CATSDLRDRVSQPQHF. The DNA of the CDR3 is TGTGCCACCAGTGACCTCCGGGACAGGGTATCTCAGCCCCAGCATTTT. The chain recombines TRBV24-1 with TRBJ1-5, with 9 bases matching TRBD1. CDR1 and CDR2 (germline): KGHDR, SFDVKD. V lost 4 bases and J lost 6; bases outside the gene matches: 9. The CDR3 runs to 16 residues.

The chain combines TRBV18 with TRBJ2-5; no definite D call. The V end was cut by 3 bases, the J end by 2 bases, with 10 bases between. This CDR3 has 14 amino acids. Germline V gene sequence: CDR1 KGHSH, CDR2 LQKENI. CDR3 region: CASSPGTVQETQYF. The CDR3 nucleotides are TGTGCCAGCTCACCTGGAACAGTACAAGAGACCCAGTACTTC.

This chain uses TRBV6-6 with TRBJ2-1; D remains unclear. The CDR3 has 13 amino acids. Germline loops: CDR1 MNHNY, CDR2 SVGAGI (reference sequence). Deletions cut 7 bases from V and 7 bases from J, with 14 bases between. The CDR3, as DNA: TGTGCCAGCATAGACCACAGTCGAAATGAGCAGTTCTTC. It is translated as CASIDHSRNEQFF.

The chain couples TRBV7-9 to TRBJ1-6, with a tentative D call TRBD1 (5 bases). The CDR3 covers 16 residues. The V gene lost 7 bases and the J gene lost 3 bases, with 16 bases spanning the gap. Germline-derived CDR1 and CDR2 are SEHNR and FQNEAQ (reference sequence). The CDR3 here is CASTKLGQVYNSPLHF. DNA of the CDR3: TGTGCCAGCACCAAATTAGGACAAGTCTATAATTCACCCCTCCACTTT.

This chain joins TRBV2 and TRBJ1-1; D remains unclear. This CDR3 comprises 11 residues. V was pared by 5 bases and J by 6 bases, with 7 bases between. Germline CDR1 and CDR2: SNHLY and FYNNEI. Here the CDR3 DNA reads TGTGCCAGCAGTCTCTTCCCTGAAGCTTTCTTT. It specifies CASSLFPEAFF. The variable domain in full, with the rest retrieved from reference TRBV2 and TRBJ1-1, is EPEVTQTPSHQVTQMGQEVILRCVPISNHLYFYWYRQILGQKVEFLVSFYNNEISEKSEIFDDQFSVERPDGSNFTLKIRSTKLEDSAMYFCASSLFPEAFFGQGTRLTVV.

The genes are TRBV5-6 and TRBJ1-4; 8 bases are shared with TRBD1. This CDR3 region has 15 residues. Trimming cost V 1 base and J 5 bases; bases outside gene matches: 4. Per germline, CDR1 SGHDT and CDR2 YYEEEE. The CDR3 bases are TGTGCCAGCAGCTTGTCTCAGGGGGCGAATGAAAAACTGTTTTTT. Its translation: CASSLSQGANEKLFF.

J is TRBJ2-5 and V is TRBV5-1, with TRBD1 matching over 7 bases. The germline CDR1 and CDR2 sequences are SGHRS and YFSETQ. The CDR3 loop spans 13 amino acids. V lost 2 bases and J lost 5; bases outside the gene matches: 3. CDR3 DNA sequence: TGCGCCAGCAGCTTACAGGGGACGGAGACCCAGTACTTC. Translation gives CASSLQGTETQYF.

This clone has just one count. This chain joins TRBV5-6 and TRBJ2-7; a weak D match, TRBD2 (7 bases). The CDR3 is 17 amino acids. The V end lost 6 bases, the J end lost 5 bases, and 27 bases lay between the germline ends. Germline CDR1 reads SGHDT; CDR2 reads YYEEEE. CDR3 sequence: CASITWGLAAGGNEQYF. In nucleotides, the CDR3 is TGTGCCAGCATTACCTGGGGGCTAGCGGCCGGGGGAAACGAGCAGTACTTC.

The gene calls are TRBV5-4 and TRBJ2-7, with D possibly matching TRBD2 (5 bases). The germline V gene has CDR1 SGHNT and CDR2 YYREEE (reference sequence). This CDR3 is built from 14 residues. The V gene lost 1 base and the J gene lost 0 bases, with 8 bases spanning the gap. CDR3 residues: CASSLSGNSYEQYF. In DNA, the CDR3 is TGTGCCAGCAGCTTGTCGGGGAACTCCTACGAGCAGTACTTC.

The chain joins TRBV18 to TRBJ1-6, with 8 bases fitting TRBD1. Germline-derived CDR1 and CDR2 are KGHSH and LQKENI. J was trimmed by 9 bases and V by 2 bases; bases with no gene match: 12. The CDR3 extends over 17 amino acids. CDR3 sequence reads: CASSPTPGQGFSSPLHF. In DNA form, the CDR3 reads TGTGCCAGCTCACCAACGCCTGGACAGGGTTTTTCTTCACCCCTCCACTTT.

V gene TRBV5-1 combines with J gene TRBJ1-1; 8 bases fit TRBD1. Losses at the gene ends were 4 bases for V and 9 bases for J; bases not matched to a gene: 11. Germline-derived CDR1 and CDR2 are SGHRS and YFSETQ. The CDR3 extends over 14 amino acids. CDR3 region: CASSGGQAGTKAFF. CDR3 bases: TGCGCCAGCAGCGGGGGACAGGCGGGTACGAAAGCTTTCTTT.

The V call is TRBV5-5, the J call TRBJ2-5; a weak D match, TRBD2 (6 bases). The CDR3 covers 16 residues. In germline, CDR1 is SGHKS, CDR2 YYEKEE (reference sequence). Between the trimmed V and J ends, which lost 3 bases and 10 bases, there was a span of 25 bases. The CDR3 coding sequence is TGTGCCAGCAGCTGGGGAACGGCTAGCGTAGCCGGGGGCCAGTACTTC. Protein sequence: CASSWGTASVAGGQYF.

In its sample, this clone was seen once. The chain links TRBV18 to TRBJ1-5; 8 nucleotides match TRBD1. CDR3 length equals 15 residues. Germline V gives CDR1 KGHSH, CDR2 LQKENI. V dropped 6 bases and J dropped 7; count of bases not matched to a gene: 11. CDR3 nucleotide sequence: TGTGCCAGCTCCCCCGGGACAGGCTATAACCAGCCCCAGCATTTT. This gives the protein CASSPGTGYNQPQHF.

The CDR3 DNA is TGTGCCAGCAGCCCCCGACTAGCGTCTTACGAGCAGTACTTC. Translated: CASSPRLASYEQYF. V and J are TRBV5-4 and TRBJ2-7; 8 bases fit TRBD2. This CDR3 comprises 14 residues. Looked up from germline, CDR1 is SGHNT and CDR2 is YYREEE (reference sequence). The V and J ends lost 4 bases and 4 bases, in that order; junction bases with no gene match: 7.

The chain combines TRBV28 with TRBJ2-2, with 12 bases that match TRBD2. There are 15 residues in the CDR3. The germline V gene encodes CDR1 MDHEN and CDR2 SYDVKM. V lost 6 bases to trimming and J lost 6 bases; unmatched junction nucleotides: 5. CDR3 region: CASRLLAGGAGELFF. CDR3 DNA sequence: TGTGCCAGCAGATTACTAGCGGGGGGAGCCGGGGAGCTGTTTTTT.

The CDR3 reads CASSIGTGGTGELFF. CDR3 DNA sequence: TGTGCCAGTAGTATCGGGACAGGGGGCACCGGGGAGCTGTTTTTT. The chain carries TRBV19 and TRBJ2-2; 11 bases map to TRBD1. Germline values: CDR1 LNHDA, CDR2 SQIVND (reference sequence). J gave up 4 bases and V 3 bases, and 1 base lay outside the gene matches. This CDR3 region has 15 residues.

DNA for the CDR3: TGCGCCAGCAGCTTGGGAAGGACAGGGATCTATAATTCACCCCTCCACTTT. Its translation is CASSLGRTGIYNSPLHF. The chain uses TRBV5-1 and TRBJ1-6, with 8 bases aligning to TRBD1. Looked up from germline, CDR1 is SGHRS and CDR2 is YFSETQ. The length of the CDR3 is 17 residues. V lost 0 bases, J lost 3 bases, and 5 bases stayed unmatched. The full variable domain, in which reference TRBV5-1 and TRBJ1-6 provide the parts outside the CDR3, is KAGVTQTPRYLIKTRGQQVTLSCSPISGHRSVSWYQQTPGQGLQFLFEYFSETQRNKGNFPGRFSGRQFSNSRSEMNVSTLELGDSALYLCASSLGRTGIYNSPLHFGNGTRLTVT.

This clone came up once. CDR3 sequence reads: CASGGQSYGYTF. CDR3 bases: TGTGCCAGCGGGGGACAGTCCTATGGCTACACCTTC. V and J are TRBV28 and TRBJ1-2; 7 positions match TRBD1. The trim removed 8 bases at V and 4 bases at J, leaving 4 bases unmatched. This CDR3 has 12 amino acids. Germline assignment: CDR1 MDHEN and CDR2 SYDVKM.

The chain has TRBV2 and TRBJ1-5; a weak D match, TRBD1 (5 bases). The CDR3 consists of 12 residues. Germline assignment: CDR1 SNHLY and CDR2 FYNNEI. V lost 8 bases and J 4 bases, leaving 9 bases between the germline ends. This chain's CDR3 is CASGGGNQPQHF. CDR3 coding DNA: TGTGCCAGCGGGGGGGGAAATCAGCCCCAGCATTTT.

The chain employs TRBV5-1 and TRBJ1-1; D not certain. Germline lookup yields CDR1 SGHRS and CDR2 YFSETQ. Trimming took off 1 base at V and 6 bases at J, with 10 bases between the two ends. The CDR3 length is 13 residues. The CDR3, as DNA: TGCGCCAGCAGCTTGAGTGGAGTCCCTGAAGCTTTCTTT. Translation: CASSLSGVPEAFF.

The chain carries TRBV4-3 and TRBJ1-1; D gene ambiguous. Germline V CDR1 and CDR2: LGHNA, YSLEER. Trimming pared 1 base from V and 1 base from J, leaving 4 bases between. This CDR3 spans 13 amino acids. CDR3 DNA: TGCGCCAGCAGCCAAGGAGAGAACACTGAAGCTTTCTTT. Translation gives CASSQGENTEAFF.

The V gene is TRBV20-1, the J gene TRBJ1-2; D remains unclear. The ends were cut back, 3 bases at V and 0 bases at J, with 5 bases in the middle. The germline CDR1 and CDR2 sequences are DFQATT and SNEGSKA (reference sequence). This CDR3 is built from 12 residues. The CDR3 DNA reads as TGCAGTGCTAGTTTCTCTAACTATGGCTACACCTTC. Translated, it gives CSASFSNYGYTF.

The V call is TRBV28, the J call TRBJ2-7, with 9 bases fitting TRBD1. From germline, CDR1 is MDHEN and CDR2 SYDVKM. The CDR3 runs 13 residues. The ends lost 10 bases at V and 6 bases at J; junction bases unmatched: 10. The CDR3 sequence is CATSWTGVSEQYF. In DNA, the CDR3 is TGTGCCACCAGCTGGACAGGGGTAAGCGAGCAGTACTTC.

The chain is built from TRBV6-4 and TRBJ1-5, with 8 bases aligning to TRBD1. Germline trimming cut 6 bases from V and 3 bases from J; bases unmatched to any gene: 16. Per the germline V gene, CDR1 is MRHNA and CDR2 is SNTAGT. This CDR3 contains 18 residues. The CDR3 loop reads CASRVSSPRDRYNQPQHF. CDR3 DNA sequence: TGTGCCAGCAGAGTGTCCTCTCCCCGGGACAGGTACAATCAGCCCCAGCATTTT.

This chain uses TRBV19 with TRBJ2-2, with 8 bases lining up with TRBD2. Germline CDR1 reads LNHDA; CDR2 reads SQIVND (reference sequence). The length of the CDR3 is 16 residues. V was pared by 4 bases and J by 6 bases, with 10 bases of the junction left unmatched. DNA for the CDR3: TGTGCCAGTAGTAAAACGGGACTAGGGAGGCCCGGGGAGCTGTTTTTT. Protein sequence: CASSKTGLGRPGELFF.